This T cell receptor beta chain was identified in a study of cytomegalovirus exposure and HLA in healthy donors. Study-wide results and caveats: CMV serostatus was the sole immune exposure information available. A later analysis reportedly found that, within productive TCRs, an Asian-associated ancestry cluster had fewer N-insertions than the mean observed across the approximately 670 donors. Among TCR sequences, most were rare, though some public TCRs appeared in many donors.

Concerning this clone itself: Its matching antigen is unknown.

PCR employed 60 Vbeta and 13 Jbeta primers. Clones were sequenced by immunoSEQ multiplex PCR, and TCRdb holds only the in-frame ones, with some missing. This sample lists 100,000 to 150,000 clones; its ten largest clones have around 2.7%. Healthy bone marrow donors made up the cohort. The sample consisted of PBMCs. The source of this sequence is a man aged 30 to 39 in good health and CMV-seronegative.

The CDR3: CASSDSERTRAYNEQFF. CDR3 bases: TGTGCCAGCAGTGACTCGGAGAGAACGAGGGCCTACAATGAGCAGTTCTTC. The chain is built from TRBV6-4 and TRBJ2-1, with a tentative D call TRBD2 (5 bases). Deletions cut 0 bases from V and 2 bases from J, with 14 bases between. There are 17 residues in the CDR3. Germline V lookup: CDR1 MRHNA, CDR2 SNTAGT.